This T cell receptor beta chain was sequenced for a study of cytomegalovirus exposure and HLA in healthy donors. Comments on this clone: The identical CDR3 is also encoded by other nucleotide sequences in the sample.

Vbeta (60) and Jbeta (13) primers were used in the PCR. This table comes from immunoSEQ multiplex PCR, and its TCRdb copy is limited to in-frame clones, with some not included. This table holds 160,000 or so clones, 65% to 85% found once. V trimming: 7 bases; J trimming: 6 bases; junction bases outside the gene matches: 12. The germline gives CDR1 SGHNT, CDR2 YENEEA. The CDR3 contains 14 residues. Specimen: PBMCs. This chain uses TRBV11-3 with TRBJ2-7, with TRBD1 matching 7 bases. This receptor was identified in a male donor in good health and CMV-seropositive. CDR3 region: CASISRGGRGEQYF. In DNA form, the CDR3 reads TGTGCCAGCATCTCTCGAGGGGGCCGGGGCGAGCAGTACTTC. Together with reference TRBV11-3 and TRBJ2-7, the CDR3 gives the full variable domain: EAGVVQSPRYKIIEKKQPVAFWCNPISGHNTLYWYLQNLGQGPELLIRYENEEAVDDSQLPKDRFSAERLKGVDSTLKIQPAELGDSAVYLCASISRGGRGEQYFGPGTRLTVT.